This TCR beta chain was recovered during a study of cytomegalovirus exposure and HLA in healthy donors. This clone was counted between two and nine times. Its antigen is as yet unknown. Profiling relied on immunoSEQ multiplex PCR, and the TCRdb table lists in-frame clones only, not all of them. This repertoire shows over 150,000 clones, less than 90% found once; its top ten account for roughly 5.8%. Germline CDR1 reads SNHLY; CDR2 reads FYNNEI. The V gene end was trimmed by 5 bases and the J gene end by 6 bases; junction bases not matched to a gene: 5. The CDR3 loop spans 14 amino acids. Study-level points and caveats: The study put 150 to 200 TCR beta chains on its list as cytomegalovirus-associated. Researchers reported that three CMV-associated chains were confirmed in vitro as CMV antigen-specific.

This clonotype was sampled from a woman aged 25 to 39 in good health and CMV-seronegative. V and J are TRBV2 and TRBJ1-5; 9 bases match TRBD1. The source material was PBMCs. The CDR3 is CASSRQGEVQPQHF. Written as DNA, the CDR3 is TGTGCCAGCAGTAGACAGGGGGAGGTTCAGCCCCAGCATTTT. Variable domain in full (rest from reference TRBV2 and TRBJ1-5): EPEVTQTPSHQVTQMGQEVILRCVPISNHLYFYWYRQILGQKVEFLVSFYNNEISEKSEIFDDQFSVERPDGSNFTLKIRSTKLEDSAMYFCASSRQGEVQPQHFGDGTRLSIL.